A single sample is the source of the 17 T cell receptor beta chains below, sequenced in a study of human T cells and chemical hapten exposure. The time point: patch test 2, 6 weeks after DPC sensitization. Treatment specified: therapeutic diphenylcyclopropenone sensitization with weekly scalp DPC. TCRdb independently ran MiXCR on the RACE reads; one entry per CDR3 protein. The table lists around 100,000 distinct CDR3 sequences, over 9.5% of them singletons, with 2.5% to 4% in the top ten. The sequencing here drew on whole blood, taken in connection with sensitization to the hapten diphenylcyclopropenone (DPC). All receptors come from a woman in her thirties or forties with alopecia areata. Some clones in this sample may be carry-over from other donors' samples.

This clonotype appeared a few times. The V and J genes are TRBV6-1 and TRBJ2-3; no clear D gene. The CDR3 has 11 residues. The germline CDR1 and CDR2 sequences are MNHNS and SASEGT. Trimming left V 6 bases short and J 6 bases short, with 7 bases between. CDR3 residues: CASSEQDTQYF. DNA of the CDR3: TGTGCCAGCAGCGAGCAGGATACGCAGTATTTT.

Ten or more counts support this clonotype. The V call is TRBV6-5, the J call TRBJ2-5; D uncertain. CDR3 size: 13 residues. Trimming took off 2 bases at V and 1 base at J, with 5 bases between the two ends. Germline CDR1 MNHEY, CDR2 SVGAGI. CDR3 residues: CASSYRVQETQYF. DNA for the CDR3: TGTGCCAGCAGTTACAGGGTCCAAGAGACCCAGTACTTC.

This clonotype was found once. The chain uses TRBV29-1 and TRBJ2-5, with D possibly being TRBD1 (6 bases). The germline V gene encodes CDR1 SQVTM and CDR2 ANQGSEA. The CDR3 extends over 11 amino acids. V was clipped by 8 bases and J by 5 bases, with 12 bases between them. The CDR3 loop is CSLRGGETQYF. The CDR3 DNA reads as TGCAGCCTCCGAGGGGGTGAGACCCAGTACTTC.

The chain links TRBV7-8 to TRBJ1-6, with D uncertain. The CDR3 spans 14 residues. Trimming stripped 7 bases from V and 2 bases from J, with 9 bases between. From germline, CDR1 is SGHVS and CDR2 FQNEAQ. CDR3 sequence reads: CASTPAAYNSPLHF. The CDR3 DNA follows: TGTGCCAGCACCCCCGCGGCCTATAATTCACCCCTCCACTTT.

This clonotype was counted many times. CDR3 coding DNA: TGTGCCAGCAGCTTGTTTAAAGCGGGAACCTCCTACAATGAGCAGTTCTTC. Translation gives CASSLFKAGTSYNEQFF. The chain is built from TRBV7-2 and TRBJ2-1; 7 bases agree with TRBD2. The ends lost 3 bases at V and 0 bases at J; junction bases unmatched: 8. Germline lookup yields CDR1 SGHTA and CDR2 FQGNSA. The CDR3 loop spans 17 amino acids.

This clonotype has a handful of counts. The CDR3 DNA sequence: TGTGCCAGCAGACTAGCGGGGGGTCTCTCCTACAATGAGCAGTTCTTC. Translating gives CASRLAGGLSYNEQFF. The V and J genes are TRBV6-2 or TRBV6-3 and TRBJ2-1; 12 positions match TRBD2. Per germline, CDR1 MNHEY and CDR2 SVGEGT. The CDR3 runs to 16 residues. The V gene end was trimmed by 6 bases and the J gene end by 0 bases; junction bases not matched to a gene: 3.

On this clonotype itself: With a much larger clone just one base away, this may be a read error. This chain joins TRBV14 and TRBJ2-3; weak D call: TRBD2 (6 bases). CDR3 length: 16 amino acids. CDR1 SGHDN and CDR2 FVKESK come from the germline V gene. The CDR3 sequence: CASSGTVRASTDTQNF. DNA for the CDR3: TGTGCCAGCAGCGGGACTGTTCGTGCTAGCACAGATACGCAGAATTTT. The complete variable domain, with remaining parts taken from reference TRBV14 and TRBJ2-3, reads EAGVTQFPSHSVIEKGQTVTLRCDPISGHDNLYWYRRVMGKEIKFLLHFVKESKQDESGMPNNRFLAERTGGTYSTLKVQPAELEDSGVYFCASSGTVRASTDTQNFGPGTRLTVL.

This clonotype was counted a few times. V usage is TRBV10-1 and J usage is TRBJ2-7, with TRBD2 as a possible D gene (6 bases). The germline V gene has CDR1 WNHNN and CDR2 SYGVQD (reference sequence). The CDR3 loop spans 14 amino acids. Between the trimmed V and J ends, which lost 10 bases and 0 bases, there was a span of 16 bases. CDR3 nucleotides: TGCGCCACTTCCCGGGACTTGAGCTCCTACGAGCAGTACTTC. Its translation: CATSRDLSSYEQYF.

This clonotype was seen at least ten times. In DNA, the CDR3 is TGCAGCGTAGCCAATACAGGGGGAAGCAATCAGCCCCAGCATTTT. It is translated as CSVANTGGSNQPQHF. This chain uses TRBV29-1 with TRBJ1-5, with 8 bases identical to TRBD1. The V segment lost 6 bases and the J segment 1 base; nucleotides outside the gene matches: 8. This CDR3 spans 15 amino acids. Germline CDR1 is SQVTM and CDR2 is ANQGSEA.

This clonotype has just one count. Possible read error: a much larger clone is one base away. The rearrangement links TRBV4-3 to TRBJ1-6; D gene uncertain. The CDR3 consists of 15 residues. The germline gives CDR1 LGHNA, CDR2 YSLEER. V was pared by 1 base and J by 8 bases, with 12 bases between. This CDR3 reads CASSQVERRDSPLHF. The CDR3 coding sequence is TGCGCCAGCAGCCAAGTGGAGCGAAGGGATTCACCCCTCCACTTT.

There are a few counts of this clonotype. The V gene is TRBV11-2, the J gene TRBJ2-1; TRBD2 agrees at 8 bases. From germline, CDR1 is SGHAT and CDR2 FQNNGV. This CDR3 has 17 residues. Trimming removed 4 bases from V and 10 bases from J; junction bases left unmatched: 18. The CDR3 is CASSSPSLGRGAWEQFF. The CDR3 bases are TGTGCCAGCAGCTCGCCAAGCCTGGGGCGGGGGGCCTGGGAGCAGTTCTTC.

The CDR3 here is CASSLPGQGFSGANVLTF. The CDR3 bases are TGTGCCAGCAGCCTTCCGGGACAGGGTTTCTCTGGGGCCAACGTCCTGACTTTC. The V gene is TRBV7-9, the J gene TRBJ2-6; 9 nucleotides line up with TRBD1. Germline values: CDR1 SEHNR, CDR2 FQNEAQ (reference sequence). The CDR3 runs 18 residues. Trimming cost V 5 bases and J 0 bases; bases outside gene matches: 8.

This clonotype showed up many times. The chain combines TRBV30 with TRBJ1-1, with D uncertain. Trimming pared 5 bases from V and 0 bases from J, leaving 10 bases between. CDR1 and CDR2 (germline): GTSNPN, SVGIG (reference sequence). This CDR3 spans 13 amino acids. The CDR3 coding sequence is TGTGCCTGGGGCGAGTCGCTGAACACTGAAGCTTTCTTT. Amino acids: CAWGESLNTEAFF.

This clonotype turned up a few times. The chain is built from TRBV27 and TRBJ2-2, with 8 positions matching TRBD2. V lost 1 base, J lost 5 bases, and 6 bases stayed unmatched. The CDR3 is made up of 16 amino acids. Germline lookup yields CDR1 MNHEY and CDR2 SMNVEV (reference sequence). CDR3 nucleotides: TGTGCCAGCAGTTTATTCGGTAGCGGGACTACCGGGGAGCTGTTTTTT. This translates into CASSLFGSGTTGELFF.

This clonotype came up many times. This chain connects TRBV20-1 to TRBJ2-7; D might be TRBD2 (6 bases). V was clipped by 3 bases and J by 4 bases, with 10 bases between them. The CDR3 covers 12 residues. Per germline, CDR1 DFQATT and CDR2 SNEGSKA (reference sequence). The CDR3 is CSASGSGYEQYF. Written as DNA, the CDR3 is TGCAGTGCTAGCGGGAGTGGGTACGAGCAGTACTTC.

This chain joins TRBV7-2 and TRBJ1-3, with D unresolved. CDR3 length: 15 residues. V was pared by 5 bases and J by 3 bases, with 14 bases between. Per the germline V gene, CDR1 is SGHTA and CDR2 is FQGNSA. The CDR3 sequence is CASSARQSFGNTIYF. CDR3 DNA: TGTGCCAGCAGCGCGCGACAAAGCTTTGGAAACACCATATATTTT.

There are a few counts of this clonotype. V is TRBV3-1 and J is TRBJ2-5; D assignment may be TRBD1 or TRBD2 (5 bases each). There are 15 residues in the CDR3. The germline V and J ends were trimmed by 0 bases and 7 bases, with 15 bases remaining between them. CDR1 is LGHDT and CDR2 is YNNKEL in the germline V gene (reference sequence). Here the CDR3 reads CASSQDAVGTWTQYF. Written as DNA, the CDR3 is TGTGCCAGCAGCCAAGATGCGGTGGGGACCTGGACCCAGTACTTC.